Listed below are T cell receptor beta chains from one sample, sequenced in a study of T cell repertoires in ileal Crohn's disease. Here immunoSEQ multiplex PCR was the method, and the copy in TCRdb shows in-frame clones only, minus some. The table lists about 16,000 clones, about 91% of them singletons. The sequencing sample was made of ileal tissue. The receptor source for this set is an adult with Crohn's disease. Each CDR3 is given with its conserved first and last residue. A D gene is named only where the DNA matches it firmly. Some rows mark clone size as missing; the rest say once, few, many or name a class of expanded clone.

j_call clone_size cdr3_length d_call v_call cdr3_aa cdr3_nt
TRBJ2-5 few 16 TRBD2 TRBV7-3 CASSPGTSGRGETQYF TGTGCCAGCAGCCCCGGGACTAGCGGGAGAGGAGAGACCCAGTACTTC
TRBJ2-7 - 14 - TRBV30 CAWSVGVGAYEQYF TGTGCCTGGAGTGTAGGGGTCGGTGCCTACGAGCAGTACTTC
TRBJ2-7 few 13 TRBD1 TRBV28 CASGGQGDYEQYF TGTGCCAGCGGGGGACAGGGGGATTACGAGCAGTACTTC
TRBJ1-1 - 14 - TRBV27 CASSLSPAGYQAFF TGTGCCAGCAGTTTATCCCCTGCGGGTTACCAAGCTTTCTTT
TRBJ2-3 - 18 - TRBV7-7 CASSLSRDGVHSTDTQYF TGTGCTAGCAGCTTAAGCAGGGATGGTGTCCATTCCACAGATACGCAGTATTTT
TRBJ1-2 - 14 TRBD1 TRBV11-2 CASSRGTGRYGYTF TGTGCCAGCAGCCGAGGGACAGGGCGGTATGGCTACACCTTC
TRBJ2-7 - 13 TRBD2 TRBV9 CASSPVSGSEQYF TGTGCCAGCAGCCCAGTGAGCGGGAGCGAGCAGTACTTC
TRBJ1-3 - 17 TRBD1 TRBV5-1 CASSRSVDRATGNTIYF TGCGCCAGCAGTCGGTCGGTGGACAGGGCCACTGGAAACACCATATATTTT
TRBJ1-4 - 16 - TRBV5-1 CASSLEATEQGEKLFF TGCGCCAGCAGCTTGGAAGCGACAGAGCAAGGCGAAAAACTGTTTTTT
TRBJ2-7 - 15 TRBD1 TRBV30 CAWSRTRGLVYEQYF TGTGCCTGGAGTAGGACCAGGGGGCTGGTCTACGAGCAGTACTTC
TRBJ2-5 - 17 TRBD1 TRBV18 CASSQTEAGTGGETQYF TGTGCCAGCTCACAGACCGAAGCGGGAACAGGGGGCGAGACCCAGTACTTC
TRBJ2-3 - 22 - TRBV27 CASSLLGGQFRDSDRYTDTQYF TGTGCCAGCAGCCTCCTTGGCGGACAATTCCGGGACTCCGACCGATACACAGATACGCAGTATTTT
TRBJ2-1 - 15 TRBD2 TRBV11-2 CASFLGTSGSYEQFF TGTGCCAGCTTTCTAGGGACTAGCGGGAGTTATGAGCAGTTCTTC
TRBJ2-7 - 17 TRBD2 TRBV6-1 CASSETWTSGSRYEQYF TGTGCCAGCAGTGAAACATGGACTAGCGGGAGTAGGTACGAGCAGTACTTC
TRBJ2-7 few 15 - TRBV7-9 CASSLTLEGTYEQYF TGTGCCAGCAGCTTAACTCTGGAGGGAACCTACGAGCAGTACTTC
TRBJ2-1 once 16 TRBD2 TRBV28 CASSSSGAHSYNEQFF TGTGCCAGCAGTTCTAGCGGGGCCCACTCCTACAATGAGCAGTTCTTC
TRBJ2-7 once 16 TRBD2 TRBV4-2 CASSQEMAREGYEQYF TGTGCCAGCAGCCAAGAAATGGCGCGGGAGGGCTACGAGCAGTACTTC
TRBJ2-7 - 18 TRBD1 TRBV4-1 CASSQEGQGGIYSYEQYF TGCGCCAGCAGCCAAGAGGGACAGGGGGGTATTTACTCCTACGAGCAGTACTTC
TRBJ2-7 - 13 TRBD1 TRBV18 CASQRDSAYEQYF TGTGCCAGCCAACGGGACAGTGCCTACGAGCAGTACTTC
TRBJ2-7 - 14 - TRBV5-1 CASRDLGSSYEQYF TGCGCCAGCAGAGATTTGGGGAGCTCCTACGAGCAGTACTTC